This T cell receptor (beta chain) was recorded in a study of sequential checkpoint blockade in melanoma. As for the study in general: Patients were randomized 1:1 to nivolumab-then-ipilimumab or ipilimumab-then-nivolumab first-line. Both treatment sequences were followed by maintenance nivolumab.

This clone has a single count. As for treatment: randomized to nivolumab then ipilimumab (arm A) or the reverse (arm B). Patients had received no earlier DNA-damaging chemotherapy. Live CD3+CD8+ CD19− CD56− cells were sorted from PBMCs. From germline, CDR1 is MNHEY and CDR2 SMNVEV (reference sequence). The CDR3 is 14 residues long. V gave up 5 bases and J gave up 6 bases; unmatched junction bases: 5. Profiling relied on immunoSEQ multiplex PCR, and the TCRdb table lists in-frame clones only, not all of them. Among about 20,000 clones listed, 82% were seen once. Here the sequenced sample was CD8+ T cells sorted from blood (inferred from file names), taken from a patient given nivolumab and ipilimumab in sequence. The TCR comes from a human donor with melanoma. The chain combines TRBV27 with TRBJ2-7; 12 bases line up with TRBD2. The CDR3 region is CASSPGLAGGEQYF. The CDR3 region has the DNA TGTGCCAGCAGTCCGGGACTAGCGGGTGGCGAGCAGTACTTC.